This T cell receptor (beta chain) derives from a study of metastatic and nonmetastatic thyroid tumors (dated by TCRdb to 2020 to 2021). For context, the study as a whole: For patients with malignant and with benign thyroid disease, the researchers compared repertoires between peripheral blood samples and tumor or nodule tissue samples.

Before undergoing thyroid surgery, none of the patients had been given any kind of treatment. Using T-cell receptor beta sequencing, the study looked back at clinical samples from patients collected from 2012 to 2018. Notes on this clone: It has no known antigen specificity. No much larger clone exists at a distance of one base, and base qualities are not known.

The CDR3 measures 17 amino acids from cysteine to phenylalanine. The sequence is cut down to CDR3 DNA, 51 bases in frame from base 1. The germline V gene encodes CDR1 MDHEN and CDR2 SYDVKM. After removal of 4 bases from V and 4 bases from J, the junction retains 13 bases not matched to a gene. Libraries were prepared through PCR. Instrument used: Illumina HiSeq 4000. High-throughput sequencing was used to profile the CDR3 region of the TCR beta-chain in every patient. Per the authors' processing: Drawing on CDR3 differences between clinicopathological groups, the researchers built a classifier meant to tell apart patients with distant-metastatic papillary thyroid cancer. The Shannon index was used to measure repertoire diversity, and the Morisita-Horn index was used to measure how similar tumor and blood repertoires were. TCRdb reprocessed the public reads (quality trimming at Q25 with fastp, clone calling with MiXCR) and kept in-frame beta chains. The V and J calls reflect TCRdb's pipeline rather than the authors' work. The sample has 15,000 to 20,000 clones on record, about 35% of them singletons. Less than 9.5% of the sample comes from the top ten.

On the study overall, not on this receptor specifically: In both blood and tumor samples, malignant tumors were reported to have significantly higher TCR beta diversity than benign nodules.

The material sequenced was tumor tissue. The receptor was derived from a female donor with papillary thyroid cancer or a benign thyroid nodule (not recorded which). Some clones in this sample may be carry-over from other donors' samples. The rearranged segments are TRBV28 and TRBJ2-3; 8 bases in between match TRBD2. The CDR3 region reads CASSSPSAGRAPDTQYF. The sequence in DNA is TGTGCCAGCAGTTCCCCTAGTGCCGGGAGGGCCCCAGATACGCAGTATTTT.